The clone carrying this T cell receptor beta chain is medium-sized by share. The data were taken from a study of T and B cells in COVID-19 patients. CDR1 and CDR2 (germline): SQVTM, ANQGSEA. This CDR3 has 12 amino acids. Trimming took 4 bases from V and 0 from J, leaving 3 bases between them. Blood genomic DNA input for TRB amplification was 250-500 ng. Multiplex PCR with BIOMED2 TRB-A/B primer pools amplified TRB rearrangements. TCRdb ran MiXCR on the multiplex PCR reads and lists one entry per CDR3 protein. The sample contains nearly 15,000 distinct CDR3 sequences, roughly 31% of which appear only once.

The TCR sequence derives from a human donor who had recovered from COVID-19. The chain uses TRBV29-1 and TRBJ1-4; no reliable D call. Specimen: blood. The CDR3 reads CSVGATNEKLFF. The CDR3 nucleotides are TGCAGCGTTGGCGCAACTAATGAAAAACTGTTTTTT.